This is a list of T cell receptor beta chains from one sample in a study of blood T cells in healthy people across ages. Each CDR3 protein is one row after TCRdb ran MiXCR on the 5' RACE reads. The sample gives about 1,500,000 distinct CDR3 sequences, approximately 38% of which show up once; roughly 8.2% is in the top ten. The sample comprised blood. The receptors were sampled from a woman aged 18-30 years in good health. CDR3s include the opening cysteine and the closing phenylalanine or tryptophan. Each record gives: J gene, V gene, clone size, D gene, CDR3 protein. D genes are given only for firm matches. Some rows mark clone size as missing; the rest say once, few, many or name a class of expanded clone.

>TRBJ2-3|TRBV3-1|few|-
CASSQQQGFTDTQYF
>TRBJ2-3|TRBV28|few|TRBD1
CASSPSGQGIHTQYF
>TRBJ2-1|TRBV6-6|-|TRBD2
CASSPRLAGVYNEQFF
>TRBJ2-3|TRBV20-1|-|-
CSALTPREPDTQYF
>TRBJ2-7|TRBV20-1|-|-
CSARKPGSPAYEQYF
>TRBJ2-7|TRBV7-9|-|-
CASSRWAAVYEQYF
>TRBJ2-1|TRBV2|-|TRBD2
CASSDAGRATYNEQFF
>TRBJ2-3|TRBV21-1|-|-
CASSKCGHRDTDTQYF
>TRBJ2-3|TRBV29-1|-|-
CSVAGAGDTQYF
>TRBJ1-1|TRBV6-5|-|-
CASLGGGRIEAFF
>TRBJ2-3|TRBV6-5|-|TRBD1
CASSSSWDRGRWGTDTQYF
>TRBJ2-2|TRBV6-6|-|TRBD1
CASSHARTGSGELFF
>TRBJ1-2|TRBV4-1|-|TRBD1
CASSIRRQGAEGYTF
>TRBJ2-7|TRBV9|-|-
CASSLGNSGAYEQYF
>TRBJ2-1|TRBV3-1|-|TRBD2
CASSRREASSYNEQFF
>TRBJ2-7|TRBV7-9|few|TRBD2
CASSPIAGALGYEQYF
>TRBJ2-7|TRBV5-5|-|-
CASSWGKTDTYEQYF
>TRBJ2-3|TRBV9|many|TRBD2
CASSVGLAGVTDTQYF
>TRBJ1-5|TRBV28|-|-
CASSLFRSGRQPQHF
>TRBJ1-2|TRBV3-1|-|-
CASSRRAEEGYTF